This TCR beta chain was sequenced in a study of T cells after yellow fever vaccination. Template-switching 5'RACE yielded the TCR cDNA; a universal primer site and UMIs were added in the process. Each CDR3 protein is one row after TCRdb ran MiXCR on the 5' RACE reads. Of 450,000 to 600,000 distinct CDR3 sequences in the sample, about 13% were seen once. Concerning this clonotype: No antigen is known for it.

The study, taken as a whole, reports: Overlap between CD4 and CD8 compartments was detected for a small share of clonotypes.

In germline, CDR1 is SGHTA, CDR2 FQGNSA. The CDR3 length is 14 residues. V was clipped by 3 bases and J by 4 bases, with 13 bases between them. The V and J genes are TRBV7-2 and TRBJ2-7, with D perhaps matching TRBD1 (5 bases). This sequence originates from a man aged 25-45 years who received the YFV17D yellow fever vaccine. Sequenced here: PBMCs, sampled on the day of the yellow fever booster vaccination. The DNA of the CDR3 is TGTGCCAGCAGCTTTCGACAGAGCCTTTACGAGCAGTACTTC. Residues: CASSFRQSLYEQYF.